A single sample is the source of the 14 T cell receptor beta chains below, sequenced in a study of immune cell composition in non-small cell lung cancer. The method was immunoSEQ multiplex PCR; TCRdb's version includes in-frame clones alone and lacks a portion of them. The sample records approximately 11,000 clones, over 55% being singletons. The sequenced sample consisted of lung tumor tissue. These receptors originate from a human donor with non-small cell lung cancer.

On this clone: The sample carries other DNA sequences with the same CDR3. This chain's CDR3 is CASSRDSFQETQYF. DNA of the CDR3: TGTGCCAGCAGCCGCGACAGTTTCCAAGAGACCCAGTACTTC. This chain uses TRBV7-9 with TRBJ2-5, with D possibly matching TRBD1 (5 bases). Germline V lookup: CDR1 SEHNR, CDR2 FQNEAQ (reference sequence). V shed 5 bases and J shed 1 base, with 11 bases lying between them. The CDR3 contains 14 residues. Variable domain in full (rest from reference TRBV7-9 and TRBJ2-5): DTGVSQNPRHKITKRGQNVTFRCDPISEHNRLYWYRQTLGQGPEFLTYFQNEAQLEKSRLLSDRFSAERPKGSFSTLEIQRTEQGDSAMYLCASSRDSFQETQYFGPGTRLLVL.

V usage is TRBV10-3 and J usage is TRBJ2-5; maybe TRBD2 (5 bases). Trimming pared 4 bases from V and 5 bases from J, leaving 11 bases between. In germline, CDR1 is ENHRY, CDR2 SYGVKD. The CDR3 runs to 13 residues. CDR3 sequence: CAISVRGMETQYF. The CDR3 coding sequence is TGTGCCATCAGTGTACGGGGTATGGAGACCCAGTACTTC.

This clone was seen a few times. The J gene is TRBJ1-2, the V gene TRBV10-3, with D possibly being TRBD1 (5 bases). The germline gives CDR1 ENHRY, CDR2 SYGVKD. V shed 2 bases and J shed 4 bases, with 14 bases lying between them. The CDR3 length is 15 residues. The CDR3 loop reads CAISEPSLGLYGYTF. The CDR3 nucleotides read TGTGCCATCAGTGAGCCGTCCCTGGGGCTCTATGGCTACACCTTC.

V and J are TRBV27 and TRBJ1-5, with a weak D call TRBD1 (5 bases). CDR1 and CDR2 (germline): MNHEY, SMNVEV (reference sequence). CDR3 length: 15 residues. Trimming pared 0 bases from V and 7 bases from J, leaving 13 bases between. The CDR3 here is CASSLSDTSGQPQHF. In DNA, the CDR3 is TGTGCCAGCAGTTTATCGGACACAAGTGGGCAGCCCCAGCATTTT.

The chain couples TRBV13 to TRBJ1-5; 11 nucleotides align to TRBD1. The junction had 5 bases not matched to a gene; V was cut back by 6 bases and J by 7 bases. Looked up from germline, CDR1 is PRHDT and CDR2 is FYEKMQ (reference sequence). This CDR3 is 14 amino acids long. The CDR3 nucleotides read TGTGCCAGCAGTGCGGGACAGGGGGTCCAGCCCCAGCATTTT. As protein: CASSAGQGVQPQHF.

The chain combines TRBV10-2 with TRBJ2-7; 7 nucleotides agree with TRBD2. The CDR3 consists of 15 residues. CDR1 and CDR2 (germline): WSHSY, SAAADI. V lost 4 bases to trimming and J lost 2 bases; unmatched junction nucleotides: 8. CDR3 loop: CASSAALAETYEQYF. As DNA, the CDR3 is TGCGCCAGCAGTGCGGCCCTAGCGGAGACCTACGAGCAGTACTTC.

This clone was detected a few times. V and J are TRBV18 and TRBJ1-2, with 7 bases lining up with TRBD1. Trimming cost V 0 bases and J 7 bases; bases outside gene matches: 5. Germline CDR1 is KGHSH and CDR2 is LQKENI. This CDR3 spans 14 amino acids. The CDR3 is CASSPPTTGFGYTF. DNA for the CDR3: TGTGCCAGCTCACCACCGACGACAGGGTTTGGCTACACCTTC.

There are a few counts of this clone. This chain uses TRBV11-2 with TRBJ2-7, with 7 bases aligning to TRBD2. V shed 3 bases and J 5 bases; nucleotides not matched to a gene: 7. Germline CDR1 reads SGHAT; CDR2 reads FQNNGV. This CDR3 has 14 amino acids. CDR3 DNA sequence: TGTGCCAGCAGCTTGGGAGGGAGCTCGGACGAGCAGTACTTC. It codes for CASSLGGSSDEQYF.

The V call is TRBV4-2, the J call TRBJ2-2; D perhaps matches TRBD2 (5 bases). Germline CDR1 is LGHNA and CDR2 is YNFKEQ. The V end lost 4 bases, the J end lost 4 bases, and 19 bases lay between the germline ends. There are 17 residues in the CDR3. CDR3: CASSLHSGLGSTGELFF. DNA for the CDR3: TGTGCCAGCAGCCTCCACTCGGGGTTAGGATCCACCGGGGAGCTGTTTTTT.

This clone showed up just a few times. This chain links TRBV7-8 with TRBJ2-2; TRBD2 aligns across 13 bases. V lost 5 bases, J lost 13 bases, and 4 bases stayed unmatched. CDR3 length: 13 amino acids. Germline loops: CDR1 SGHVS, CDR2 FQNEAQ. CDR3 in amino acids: CASSTSGRAGLFF. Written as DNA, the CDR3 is TGTGCCAGCAGCACTAGCGGGAGGGCTGGGCTGTTTTTT.

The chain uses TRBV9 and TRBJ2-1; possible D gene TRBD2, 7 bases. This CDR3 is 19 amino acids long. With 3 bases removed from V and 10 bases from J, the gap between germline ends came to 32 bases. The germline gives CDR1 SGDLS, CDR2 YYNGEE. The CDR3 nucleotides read TGTGCCAGCAGCGCCCCGAGGGGGGAGGGCGGGCCAGCGCGGGGGGAGCAGTTCTTC. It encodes CASSAPRGEGGPARGEQFF.

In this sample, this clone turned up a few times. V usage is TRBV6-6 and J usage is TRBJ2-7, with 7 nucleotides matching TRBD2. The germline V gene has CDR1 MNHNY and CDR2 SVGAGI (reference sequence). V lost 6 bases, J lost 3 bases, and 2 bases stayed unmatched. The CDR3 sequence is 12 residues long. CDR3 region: CASRGEGYEQYF. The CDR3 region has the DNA TGTGCCAGCAGGGGGGAGGGCTACGAGCAGTACTTC.

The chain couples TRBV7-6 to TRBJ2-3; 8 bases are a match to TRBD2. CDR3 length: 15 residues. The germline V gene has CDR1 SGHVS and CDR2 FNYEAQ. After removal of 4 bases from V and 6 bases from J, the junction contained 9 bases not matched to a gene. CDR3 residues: CASSYSGTRGDTQYF. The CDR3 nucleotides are TGTGCCAGCAGCTACTCCGGGACTAGAGGGGATACGCAGTATTTT.

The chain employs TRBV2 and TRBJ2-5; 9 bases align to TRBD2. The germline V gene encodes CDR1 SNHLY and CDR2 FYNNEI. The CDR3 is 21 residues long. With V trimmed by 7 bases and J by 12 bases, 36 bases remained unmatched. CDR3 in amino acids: CASTPRGGTSLRFSPGLCKYF. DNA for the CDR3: TGTGCCAGCACCCCTAGGGGCGGGACTAGCTTGAGGTTTTCTCCTGGCCTGTGTAAGTACTTC.